By share of the sample, the clone carrying this T cell receptor delta chain is medium-sized. With only one base between it and a far larger clone, this is likely a read error. The data were obtained in a study of gamma-delta T cells after stem cell transplantation. TCRdb fed the RT-PCR reads into CATT to redo clone calling. The sample holds 1,200 or so delta-chain clones, 1.5% to 2% seen once. Trimming took 1 base from V and 1 from J; bases not matched to a gene: 5. The CDR3 has 15 amino acids. Germline V gene lookup returns CDR1 GEAIGNYY and CDR2 EKD. Sequenced input: gamma-delta T cells. The TCR was taken from a human donor. It is not recorded whose cells these are; they may come from a transplant donor. V is TRDV2 and J is TRDJ1; 7 bases agree with TRDD3. In DNA, the CDR3 is TGTGCCTGTGACACTCTCCTGGGGGGCACCGATAAACTCATCTTT. Its translation: CACDTLLGGTDKLIF.